This TCR beta chain stems from a study of regulatory T cells in long-lasting Graves disease. The V end was cut by 6 bases, the J end by 0 bases, with 9 bases between. The CDR3 spans 14 residues. The germline gives CDR1 DFQATT, CDR2 SNEGSKA (reference sequence). Study results and caveats: TRBV28, TRBJ1-2 and TRBJ2-5 were favored in persistent disease. Public clonotype sharing was higher in persistent than newly diagnosed patients.

Time point of the sample: newly diagnosed GD, antithyroid drugs for less than 3 months. PBMC-extracted RNA yielded the TCR library. Graves' disease diagnoses followed American Thyroid Association guidelines. The TCR beta library used iRepertoire HTBI primers with Arm-PCR amplification of CDR3. MiXCR was run by TCRdb on the multiplex PCR reads, yielding one entry per CDR3 protein. The table records about 320,000 distinct CDR3 sequences, 15% to 20% of them present only once. This clonotype appeared many times. What it binds is unknown. The TCR originated in a female donor with Graves disease. The sample was peripheral blood mononuclear cells (PBMCs), taken at new diagnosis, from a patient treated with antithyroid drugs. This chain uses TRBV20-1 with TRBJ1-6; D remains unclear. CDR3 DNA: TGCAGTGCAGGCGGGAGCTCCTATAATTCACCCCTCCACTTT. Encoded protein: CSAGGSSYNSPLHF.